This is a list of T cell receptor beta chains from one sample in a study of CD8+CD57+ T cells in acquired aplastic anemia. TCRdb reprocessed the reads via MiXCR and lists one record per CDR3 protein. The sample has roughly 180,000 distinct CDR3 sequences, 50% to 75% seen once; the top ten hold around 45%. The source material was sorted CD4+, CD8+, or CD8+CD57+ T cells (not recorded which) from PBMCs. Every receptor here comes from a human donor with severe aplastic anemia or a healthy control (not recorded which). CDR3s include the opening cysteine and the closing phenylalanine or tryptophan. The D gene is left open where the match is weak. Clone size appears in some rows only: once, few, many, or a class for an expanded clone.

D gene: .
clone size: few
J gene: TRBJ2-2
V gene: TRBV28
CDR3 DNA: TGTGCCAGCAGTTTAGTCAGGGAAGGGGAGCTGTTTTTT
CDR3 protein: CASSLVREGELFF

D gene: .
clone size: .
J gene: TRBJ1-1
V gene: TRBV30
CDR3 DNA: TGTGCCCGAGTTGGGGGGAACACTGAAGCTTTCTTT
CDR3 protein: CARVGGNTEAFF

D gene: .
clone size: many
J gene: TRBJ2-7
V gene: TRBV5-6
CDR3 DNA: TGTGCCAGCGGGGGGGGCCGCGAGCAGTACTTC
CDR3 protein: CASGGGREQYF

D gene: .
clone size: once
J gene: TRBJ1-5
V gene: TRBV7-2
CDR3 DNA: TGTGCCAGCAGCTTAGGGGTTGGCATTGAGCCCCAGCATTTT
CDR3 protein: CASSLGVGIEPQHF

D gene: .
clone size: many
J gene: TRBJ1-1
V gene: TRBV7-6
CDR3 DNA: TGTGCCAGCAGCTTAGTCGGGGGAGAAGCTTTCTTT
CDR3 protein: CASSLVGGEAFF

D gene: TRBD1
clone size: few
J gene: TRBJ1-4
V gene: TRBV12-3/TRBV12-4
CDR3 DNA: TGTGCCAGCACCTATTCGACAGGGCTTGGCGAAAAACTGTTTTTT
CDR3 protein: CASTYSTGLGEKLFF

D gene: .
clone size: .
J gene: TRBJ2-3
V gene: TRBV4-2
CDR3 DNA: TGTGCCAGCAGCCGGGATAGGGGTACGCAGTATTTT
CDR3 protein: CASSRDRGTQYF

D gene: .
clone size: .
J gene: TRBJ2-6
V gene: TRBV10-2
CDR3 DNA: TGCGCCAGCAGTGAGGGGGGTATGGGGGCCAACGTCCTGACTTTC
CDR3 protein: CASSEGGMGANVLTF

D gene: .
clone size: .
J gene: TRBJ2-7
V gene: TRBV19
CDR3 DNA: TGTGCCAGTGGGCGTGGGGACTACGAGCAGTACTTC
CDR3 protein: CASGRGDYEQYF

D gene: TRBD1
clone size: once
J gene: TRBJ1-2
V gene: TRBV7-2
CDR3 DNA: TGTGCCAGCAGCTACTCCGGGACAGGGAGCGGCTACACCTTC
CDR3 protein: CASSYSGTGSGYTF

D gene: .
clone size: .
J gene: TRBJ1-4
V gene: TRBV12-3/TRBV12-4
CDR3 DNA: TGTGCCAGCAGTTTCCCGGGGGGAAGTAATGAAAAACTGTTTTTT
CDR3 protein: CASSFPGGSNEKLFF

D gene: .
clone size: .
J gene: TRBJ2-6
V gene: TRBV5-1
CDR3 DNA: TGCGCCAGCAGCCCCTTAATTGGATCTGGGGCCAACGTCCTGACTTTC
CDR3 protein: CASSPLIGSGANVLTF

D gene: .
clone size: .
J gene: TRBJ2-7
V gene: TRBV20-1
CDR3 DNA: TGCAGTGCTAGAGGTGGTGGATCCGCCGGCGAGCAGTACTTC
CDR3 protein: CSARGGGSAGEQYF

D gene: TRBD2
clone size: few
J gene: TRBJ2-7
V gene: TRBV12-3/TRBV12-4
CDR3 DNA: TGTGCCAGCAGTAGCCTACTAGCGTTAGACTACGAGCAGTACTTC
CDR3 protein: CASSSLLALDYEQYF

D gene: .
clone size: few
J gene: TRBJ1-1
V gene: TRBV15
CDR3 DNA: TGTGCCACCAGCAGAGAGTGGGCTCGAGAAGCTTTCTTT
CDR3 protein: CATSREWAREAFF

D gene: .
clone size: .
J gene: TRBJ1-1
V gene: TRBV2
CDR3 DNA: TGTGCCAGCAGTGAATTGGGTCGGGTATCCGAAGCTTTCTTT
CDR3 protein: CASSELGRVSEAFF

D gene: .
clone size: .
J gene: TRBJ1-5
V gene: TRBV19
CDR3 DNA: TGTGCCAGTAGTATGGTAGGCAATCAGCCCCAGCATTTT
CDR3 protein: CASSMVGNQPQHF

D gene: TRBD2
clone size: .
J gene: TRBJ2-7
V gene: TRBV7-9
CDR3 DNA: TGCGCCAGCAGCCCCCCCTGGGGGGAGGGAATAGGGGAGCAGTACTTC
CDR3 protein: CASSPPWGEGIGEQYF

D gene: .
clone size: .
J gene: TRBJ1-1
V gene: TRBV29-1
CDR3 DNA: TGCAGCGTTGGACAGCTCAACACTGAAGCTTTCTTT
CDR3 protein: CSVGQLNTEAFF

D gene: .
clone size: .
J gene: TRBJ2-7
V gene: TRBV7-9
CDR3 DNA: TGTGCCAGCAGCTTAAGGGGACGGAGAGCCTCCTACGAGCAGTACTTC
CDR3 protein: CASSLRGRRASYEQYF

D gene: TRBD1
clone size: .
J gene: TRBJ1-4
V gene: TRBV10-3
CDR3 DNA: TGTGCCATCAGTGAGGGACAGGGGGCCTCTACCTCAGAAAAACTGTTTTTT
CDR3 protein: CAISEGQGASTSEKLFF

D gene: TRBD2
clone size: .
J gene: TRBJ2-3
V gene: TRBV7-3
CDR3 DNA: TGTGCCAGCAGCTCTGGACTAGCGGGGGGGTCCCGGGATACGCAGTATTTT
CDR3 protein: CASSSGLAGGSRDTQYF

D gene: .
clone size: many
J gene: TRBJ1-6
V gene: TRBV19
CDR3 DNA: TGTGCCAGTAGTACCCCAGAGGGCCCAGGACCCCTCCACTTT
CDR3 protein: CASSTPEGPGPLHF

D gene: TRBD1
clone size: few
J gene: TRBJ2-7
V gene: TRBV4-2
CDR3 DNA: TGTGCCAGCAGCCAGGCGACCGGGACAGGGTTCTACGAGCAGTACTTC
CDR3 protein: CASSQATGTGFYEQYF

D gene: TRBD1
clone size: .
J gene: TRBJ2-2
V gene: TRBV7-9
CDR3 DNA: TGTGCCAGCAGCCGAGAGACAGGGGCCTCCTGGGAACCCCACCTCCTTGCGAACACCGGGGAGCTGTTTTTT
CDR3 protein: CASSRETGASWEPHLLANTGELFF

D gene: .
clone size: .
J gene: TRBJ2-7
V gene: TRBV20-1
CDR3 DNA: TGCAGTGCTAGAGGAGGGGGGCCCCTCTCCTACGAGCAGTACTTC
CDR3 protein: CSARGGGPLSYEQYF

D gene: TRBD1
clone size: few
J gene: TRBJ2-7
V gene: TRBV29-1
CDR3 DNA: TGCAGCGTTGAAATGGCCCGGGACAGAGCTACAGAAGAGCAGTACTTC
CDR3 protein: CSVEMARDRATEEQYF

D gene: .
clone size: .
J gene: TRBJ2-1
V gene: TRBV15
CDR3 DNA: TGTGCCACCTCCCTAGGCGGAACCTACAATGAGCAGTTCTTC
CDR3 protein: CATSLGGTYNEQFF

D gene: .
clone size: .
J gene: TRBJ1-1
V gene: TRBV29-1
CDR3 DNA: TGCAGCGTTGAGAGGACGGCCAACACTGAAGCTTTCTTT
CDR3 protein: CSVERTANTEAFF

D gene: TRBD1
clone size: once
J gene: TRBJ1-1
V gene: TRBV20-1
CDR3 DNA: TGCAGTGTGGACAGGTCTCGCCCCGGAGAAGCTTTCTTT
CDR3 protein: CSVDRSRPGEAFF

D gene: .
clone size: once
J gene: TRBJ2-2
V gene: TRBV25-1
CDR3 DNA: TGTGCCAGCAGTGACCCGGGACCCCACGGGGAGCTGTTTTTT
CDR3 protein: CASSDPGPHGELFF

D gene: .
clone size: .
J gene: TRBJ2-3
V gene: TRBV10-3
CDR3 DNA: TGTGCCATCAGTGAATTGATCAGGGCAAACGGTGATACGCAGTATTTT
CDR3 protein: CAISELIRANGDTQYF

D gene: .
clone size: .
J gene: TRBJ2-7
V gene: TRBV20-1
CDR3 DNA: TGCAGTGCGCGGAGGGAGCGGAGCTACGAGCAGTACTTC
CDR3 protein: CSARRERSYEQYF